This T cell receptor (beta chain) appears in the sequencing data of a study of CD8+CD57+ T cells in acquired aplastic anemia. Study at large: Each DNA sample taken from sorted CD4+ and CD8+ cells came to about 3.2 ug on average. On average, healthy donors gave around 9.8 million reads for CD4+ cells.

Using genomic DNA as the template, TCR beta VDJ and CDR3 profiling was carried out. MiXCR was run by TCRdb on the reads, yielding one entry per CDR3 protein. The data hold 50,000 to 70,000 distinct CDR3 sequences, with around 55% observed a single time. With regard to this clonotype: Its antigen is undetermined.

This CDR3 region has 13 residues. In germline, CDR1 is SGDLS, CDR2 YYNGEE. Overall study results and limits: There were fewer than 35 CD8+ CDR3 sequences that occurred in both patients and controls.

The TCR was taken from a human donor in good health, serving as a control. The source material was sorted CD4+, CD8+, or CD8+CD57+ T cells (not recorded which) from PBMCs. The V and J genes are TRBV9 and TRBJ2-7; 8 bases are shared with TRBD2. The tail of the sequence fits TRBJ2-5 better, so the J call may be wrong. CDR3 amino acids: CASSVDLAGTQYF. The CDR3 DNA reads TGTGCCAGCAGCGTAGATCTAGCGGGGACCCAGTACTTC.